Shown below are 5 T cell receptor beta chains from a single sample sequenced in a study of OX40 agonist ivuxolimab in advanced cancers. Library generation was performed with the immunoSEQ multiplex PCR assay. Not all clones reach the TCRdb copy of this immuneACCESS table, which keeps in-frame sequences only. Checked studies attribute under half of the gap to unresolved V genes and leave the rest unexplained. The sample table lists tens of thousands of clones, around four fifths of them with a count of one. The ten largest make up around 2.7% of the sample. The material sequenced was CD4+ or CD8+ T cells sorted from blood, taken in a trial of the OX40 agonist ivuxolimab. These TCRs come from an adult with an advanced solid tumor such as melanoma, head and neck, liver or kidney cancer.

CDR3 nucleotide sequence: TGTGCCACCAGCGCCCGGGACATCGATGAGACCCAGTACTTC. Amino acids: CATSARDIDETQYF. The genes are TRBV15 and TRBJ2-5, with TRBD1 as a possible D gene (6 bases). V lost 5 bases and J lost 5, with 15 bases in between. Germline V gene sequence: CDR1 LNHNV, CDR2 YYDKDF (reference sequence). The CDR3 is 14 residues long.

The rearrangement joins TRBV6-5 to TRBJ1-5; D gene uncertain. Per germline, CDR1 MNHEY and CDR2 SVGAGI. This CDR3 is built from 11 residues. The germline V and J ends were trimmed by 8 bases and 7 bases, with 9 bases remaining between them. The CDR3 reads CASAGDQPQHF. The CDR3 nucleotides are TGTGCCAGCGCAGGCGACCAGCCCCAGCATTTT.

The V gene is TRBV10-3, the J gene TRBJ1-1, with unresolved D. Germline V gives CDR1 ENHRY, CDR2 SYGVKD. Deletions cut 5 bases from V and 1 base from J, with 11 bases between. This CDR3 contains 14 residues. The CDR3 sequence is CAISTGTQNTEAFF. The CDR3 DNA is TGTGCCATCAGTACGGGAACCCAGAACACTGAAGCTTTCTTT.

The J gene is TRBJ1-5, the V gene TRBV18, with a weak D call TRBD1 (6 bases). V was pared by 6 bases and J by 4 bases, with 10 bases between. Germline CDR1 and CDR2: KGHSH and LQKENI. The CDR3 is 13 residues long. CDR3 nucleotide sequence: TGTGCCAGCTCTAAACAGGGAAATCAGCCCCAGCATTTT. Translation: CASSKQGNQPQHF.

This clone has more than one count but fewer than ten. V and J are TRBV6-6 and TRBJ1-2, with D hard to call. The length of the CDR3 is 12 residues. Trimming stripped 6 bases from V and 8 bases from J, with 13 bases between. CDR1 MNHNY and CDR2 SVGAGI come from the germline V gene (reference sequence). Here the CDR3 DNA reads TGTGCCAGCAGCCCCCCCACCTGGGGCTACACCTTC. Translating gives CASSPPTWGYTF.